This record looks at one T cell receptor beta chain sequence and its context. The sample comes from a study of blood T cell repertoires in COVID-19. Study at large: T cells, B-cell-depleted T cells, or PBMCs supplied cDNA or gDNA.

Per germline, CDR1 SGHTA and CDR2 FQGTGA. This CDR3 has 15 amino acids. Unmatched junction bases numbered 10, after V lost 5 bases and J lost 8 bases. As handled by the study authors: Nucleated cell number was recorded as an estimate derived from reference gene primer amplification. Data came from immunoSEQ multiplex PCR; TCRdb stores just in-frame clones and leaves some out. That table furnishes V, J and clone size, whereas the DNA furnished D and trimming. The sample consists of 250,000 to 300,000 clones, 80% to 90% of them appearing once. The chain has TRBV7-3 and TRBJ2-2; 8 bases fit TRBD2. The TCR originated in a woman aged 50 to 65 who had recovered from COVID-19. Sequenced sample: PBMCs or T cells enriched from blood (not recorded which). The CDR3: CASSPGLALAGELFF. The DNA for the CDR3 is TGTGCCAGCAGCCCTGGACTAGCCCTGGCGGGGGAGCTGTTTTTT.